The clone carrying this T cell receptor (beta chain) was seen many times. This record comes from a study of regulatory T cells in long-lasting Graves disease. The wider study: Over 5 years of antithyroid drugs with positive TSH receptor antibodies was taken to mean persistent Graves' disease.

The time point: persistent/refractory GD, antithyroid drugs over 5 years with positive TRAb. Researchers made the TCR library from RNA that was extracted from PBMCs. A roughly 8.1-milliliter sample of peripheral blood was drawn into EDTA tubes. iRepertoire HTBI primers and Arm-PCR of CDR3 regions built TCR beta libraries. Via MiXCR, TCRdb re-called the multiplex PCR reads, giving one row per CDR3 protein. This sample yields about 660,000 distinct CDR3 sequences, of which 25% to 35% are seen a single time; 42% belongs to the top ten. The specimen comprised peripheral blood mononuclear cells (PBMCs), sampled when the disease was refractory, from a patient treated with antithyroid drugs. This clonotype originated in a female donor with Graves disease.

The CDR3 DNA follows: TGTGCCAGCAGTGAAGCGAACGCCAACTATGGCTACACCTTC. This gives the protein CASSEANANYGYTF. This chain links TRBV6-1 with TRBJ1-2; D is undetermined. CDR1 is MNHNS, CDR2 SASEGT, per germline. V lost 0 bases to trimming and J lost 2 bases, with 7 bases between them. The CDR3 has 14 amino acids.